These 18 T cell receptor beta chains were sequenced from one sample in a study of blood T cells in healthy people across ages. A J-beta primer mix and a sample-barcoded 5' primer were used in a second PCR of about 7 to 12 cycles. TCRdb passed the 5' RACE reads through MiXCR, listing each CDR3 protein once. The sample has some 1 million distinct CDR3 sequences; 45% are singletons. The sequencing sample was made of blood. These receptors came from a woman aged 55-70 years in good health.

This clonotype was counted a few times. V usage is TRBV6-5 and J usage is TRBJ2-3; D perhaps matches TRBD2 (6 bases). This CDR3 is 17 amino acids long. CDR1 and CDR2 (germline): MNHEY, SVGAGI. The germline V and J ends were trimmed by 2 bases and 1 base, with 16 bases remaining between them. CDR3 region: CASSYGSIPGGTDTQYF. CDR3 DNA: TGTGCCAGCAGTTACGGGAGTATCCCGGGAGGCACAGATACGCAGTATTTT.

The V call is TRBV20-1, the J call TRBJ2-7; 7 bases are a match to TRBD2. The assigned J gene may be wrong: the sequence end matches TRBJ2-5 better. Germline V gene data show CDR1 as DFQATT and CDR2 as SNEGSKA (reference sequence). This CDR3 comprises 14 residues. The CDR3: CSARTGLPGGTQYF. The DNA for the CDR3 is TGCAGTGCTAGAACGGGACTACCGGGCGGGACCCAGTACTTC.

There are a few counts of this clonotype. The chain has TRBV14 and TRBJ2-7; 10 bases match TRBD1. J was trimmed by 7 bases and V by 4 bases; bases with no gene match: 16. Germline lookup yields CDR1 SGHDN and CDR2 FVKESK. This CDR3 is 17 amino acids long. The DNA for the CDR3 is TGTGCCAGCAGCCCGATTTTAGGGGACAGGGGTAACAATGAGCAGTACTTC. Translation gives CASSPILGDRGNNEQYF.

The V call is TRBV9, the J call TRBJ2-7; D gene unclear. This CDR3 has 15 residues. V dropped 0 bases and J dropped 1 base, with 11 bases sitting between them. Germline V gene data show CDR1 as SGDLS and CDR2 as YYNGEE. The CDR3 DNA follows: TGTGCCAGCAGCGTAGAACCGAGGAGATCCTACGAGCAGTACTTC. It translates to CASSVEPRRSYEQYF.

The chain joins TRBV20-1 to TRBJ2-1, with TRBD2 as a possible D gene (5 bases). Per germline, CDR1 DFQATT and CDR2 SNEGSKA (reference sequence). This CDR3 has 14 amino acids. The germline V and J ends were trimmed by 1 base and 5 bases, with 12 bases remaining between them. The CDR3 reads CSARVPARDNEQFF. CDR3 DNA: TGCAGTGCTAGAGTTCCAGCGAGGGACAATGAGCAGTTCTTC.

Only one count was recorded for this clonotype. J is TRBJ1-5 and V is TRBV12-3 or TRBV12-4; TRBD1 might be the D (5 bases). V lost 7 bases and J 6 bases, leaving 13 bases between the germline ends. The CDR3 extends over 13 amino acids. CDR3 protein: CASNGGSGQPQHF. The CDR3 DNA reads TGTGCCAGCAATGGGGGTTCTGGTCAGCCCCAGCATTTT.

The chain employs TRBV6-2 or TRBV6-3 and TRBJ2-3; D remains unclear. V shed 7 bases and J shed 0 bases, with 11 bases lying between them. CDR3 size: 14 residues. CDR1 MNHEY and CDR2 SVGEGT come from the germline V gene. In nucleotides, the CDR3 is TGTGCCAGCAAGGATCCTAGGAGCACAGATACGCAGTATTTT. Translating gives CASKDPRSTDTQYF.

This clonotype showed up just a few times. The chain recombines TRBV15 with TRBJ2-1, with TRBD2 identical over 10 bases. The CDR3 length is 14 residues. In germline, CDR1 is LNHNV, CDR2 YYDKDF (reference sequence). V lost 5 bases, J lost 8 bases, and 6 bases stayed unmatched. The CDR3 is CATSVAGGFDEQFF. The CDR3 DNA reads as TGTGCCACCAGCGTAGCGGGAGGTTTCGATGAGCAGTTCTTC. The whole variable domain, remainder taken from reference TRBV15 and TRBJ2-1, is DAMVIQNPRYQVTQFGKPVTLSCSQTLNHNVMYWYQQKSSQAPKLLFHYYDKDFNNEADTPDNFQSRRPNTSFCFLDIRSPGLGDTAMYLCATSVAGGFDEQFFGPGTRLTVL.

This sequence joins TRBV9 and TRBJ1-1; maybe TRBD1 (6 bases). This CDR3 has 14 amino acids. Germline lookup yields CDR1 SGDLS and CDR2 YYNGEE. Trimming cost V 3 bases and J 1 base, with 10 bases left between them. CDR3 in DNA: TGTGCCAGCAGCGGACGGGACAAGAACACTGAAGCTTTCTTT. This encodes CASSGRDKNTEAFF.

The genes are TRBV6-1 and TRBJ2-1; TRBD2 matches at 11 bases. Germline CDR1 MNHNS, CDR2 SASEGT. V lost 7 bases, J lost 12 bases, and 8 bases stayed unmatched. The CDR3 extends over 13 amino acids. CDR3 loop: CASILTSGKVQFF. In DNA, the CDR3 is TGTGCCAGCATATTGACTAGCGGGAAGGTGCAGTTCTTC.

CDR3 loop: CSAGLYLGTDTQYF. CDR3 DNA: TGCAGTGCTGGCCTATATCTAGGCACAGATACGCAGTATTTT. This chain connects TRBV20-1 to TRBJ2-3; D unclear. Germline lookup yields CDR1 DFQATT and CDR2 SNEGSKA (reference sequence). Trimming removed 5 bases at V and 1 base at J, with 13 bases between. The CDR3 length is 14 residues.

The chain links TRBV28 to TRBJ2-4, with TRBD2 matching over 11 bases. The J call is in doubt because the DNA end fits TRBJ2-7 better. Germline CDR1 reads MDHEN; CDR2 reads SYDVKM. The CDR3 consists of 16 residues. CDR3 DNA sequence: TGTGCCAGCAGTACTCCGAGACTAGCGGGAAAGTACGAGCAGTACTTC. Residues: CASSTPRLAGKYEQYF.

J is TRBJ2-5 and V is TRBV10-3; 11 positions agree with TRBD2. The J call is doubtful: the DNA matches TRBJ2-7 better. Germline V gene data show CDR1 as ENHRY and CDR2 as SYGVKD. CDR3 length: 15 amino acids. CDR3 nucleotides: TGTGCCATCAGTGAGTCGACTAGCGGGAAACGCGAGCAGTACTTC. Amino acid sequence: CAISESTSGKREQYF.

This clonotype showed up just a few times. CDR3 in amino acids: CASSDLGDTQYF. CDR3 DNA: TGTGCCAGCAGCGACCTGGGAGATACGCAGTATTTT. The chain employs TRBV3-1 and TRBJ2-3; D uncertain. Germline V CDR1 and CDR2: LGHDT, YNNKEL (reference sequence). The CDR3 has 12 amino acids. V was pared by 5 bases and J by 5 bases, with 8 bases between.

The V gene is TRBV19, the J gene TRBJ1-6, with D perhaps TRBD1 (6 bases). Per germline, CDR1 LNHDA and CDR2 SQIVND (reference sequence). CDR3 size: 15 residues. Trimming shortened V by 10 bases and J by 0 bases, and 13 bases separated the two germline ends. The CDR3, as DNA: TGTGCCACCGCAGGACAGAGCTCCTATAATTCACCCCTCCACTTT. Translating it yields CATAGQSSYNSPLHF.

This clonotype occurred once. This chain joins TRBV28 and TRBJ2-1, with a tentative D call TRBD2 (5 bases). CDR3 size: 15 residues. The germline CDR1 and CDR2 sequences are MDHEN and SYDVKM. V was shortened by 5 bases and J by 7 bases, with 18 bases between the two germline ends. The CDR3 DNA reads TGTGCCAGCAGTGTGCAGGACCCCTCGGGGAATGAGCAGTTCTTC. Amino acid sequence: CASSVQDPSGNEQFF.

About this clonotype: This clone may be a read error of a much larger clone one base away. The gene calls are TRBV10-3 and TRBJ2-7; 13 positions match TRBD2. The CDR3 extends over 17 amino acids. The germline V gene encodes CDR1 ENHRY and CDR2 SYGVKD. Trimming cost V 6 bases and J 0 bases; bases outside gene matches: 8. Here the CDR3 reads CAIRTGLAGASSYEQYF. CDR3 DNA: TGTGCCATCAGAACCGGACTAGCGGGAGCGAGCTCCTACGAGCAGTACTTC.

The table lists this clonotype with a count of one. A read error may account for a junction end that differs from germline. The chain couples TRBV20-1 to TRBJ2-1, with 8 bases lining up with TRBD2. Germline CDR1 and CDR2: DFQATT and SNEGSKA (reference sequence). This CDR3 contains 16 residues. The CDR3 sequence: CSARDKWGTSYNKQFF. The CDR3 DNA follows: TGCAGTGCTAGAGATAAGTGGGGGACTAGTTACAATAAGCAGTTCTTC.